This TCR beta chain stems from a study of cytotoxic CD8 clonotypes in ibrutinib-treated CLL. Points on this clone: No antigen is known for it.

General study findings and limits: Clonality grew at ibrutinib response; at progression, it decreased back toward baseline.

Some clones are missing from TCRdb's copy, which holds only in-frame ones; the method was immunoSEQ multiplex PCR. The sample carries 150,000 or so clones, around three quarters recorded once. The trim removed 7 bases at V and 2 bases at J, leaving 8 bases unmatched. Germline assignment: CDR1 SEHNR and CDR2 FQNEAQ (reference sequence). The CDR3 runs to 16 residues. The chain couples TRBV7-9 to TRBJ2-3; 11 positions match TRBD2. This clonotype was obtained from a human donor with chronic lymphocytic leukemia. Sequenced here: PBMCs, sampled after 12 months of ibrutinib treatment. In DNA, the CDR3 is TGTGCCAGCACTCCGGGACTAGCGGCCCACACAGATACGCAGTATTTT. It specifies CASTPGLAAHTDTQYF.